Reported below is one T cell receptor beta chain. The antigen is unknown. TCRdb re-analyzed the 5' RACE reads; it lists each CDR3 protein once, without DNA. In total, the table holds around 220,000 distinct CDR3 sequences. This sample was included in a study of monozygotic twins with inflammatory bowel disease. Study-wide points: Distinction of different T cell subtypes was not possible.

Germline V gene sequence: CDR1 SGHNT, CDR2 YYREEE (reference sequence). The CDR3 length is 16 residues. The sequencing input was blood. This chain links TRBV5-4 with TRBJ2-5; TCRdb picks TRBD1, but there is no DNA to check that call. The TCR comes from a human donor with ulcerative colitis or Crohn's disease, or a healthy co-twin of an affected twin (not recorded which). CDR3 region: CASSAQNFRGQETQYF.